In its sample, the clone carrying this T cell receptor beta chain was seen many times. Its specificity is unknown. TCRdb recomputed calls from the RACE reads with MiXCR, one row per CDR3 protein. The table includes about 190,000 distinct CDR3 sequences, under 25% detected once. The time point here: patch test 3, about 24 weeks after DPC sensitization. Treatment specified: therapeutic diphenylcyclopropenone sensitization with weekly scalp DPC. The V and J ends lost 7 bases and 8 bases, in that order; junction bases with no gene match: 9. CDR3 length: 15 residues. Germline V lookup: CDR1 SQVTM, CDR2 ANQGSEA. This sample is part of a study of human T cells and chemical hapten exposure. As for the study in general: Women made up most patients, who had alopecia areata, totalis or universalis.

Study-wide results and limits: TCRs at high frequency, those above 1 in 1000, did not change with DPC sensitization.

The genes are TRBV29-1 and TRBJ2-1; TRBD2 agrees at 15 bases. This specimen consisted of whole blood, obtained in connection with sensitization to the hapten diphenylcyclopropenone (DPC). The receptor was derived from a woman aged 40 to 50 with alopecia areata. Some clones in this sample may be carry-over from other donors' samples. CDR3 residues: CSGAGTSGRIDEQFF. Here the CDR3 DNA reads TGCAGCGGGGCCGGGACTAGCGGGAGGATCGATGAGCAGTTCTTC.